Here is one T cell receptor (beta chain) with its context. Its antigen is undetermined. This entry is derived from a study of cytomegalovirus exposure and HLA in healthy donors. Study-wide findings and caveats: Common viral pathogens seemed to be connected with several of the most significant clusters, according to a later analysis. A cluster of highly shared sequence variants was likely a sequencing artifact. Altogether, 164 TCR beta chains were recorded as cytomegalovirus-associated.

Primers: 60 Vbeta forward and 13 Jbeta reverse. The method was immunoSEQ multiplex PCR; TCRdb's version includes in-frame clones alone and lacks a portion of them. Here the sample spans 150,000 to 200,000 clones, roughly 70% being singletons. Sequences were obtained from PBMCs. The receptor's source is a girl aged 5 to 17 in good health and CMV-seronegative.

The CDR3 DNA sequence: TGTGCCAGCAGAGCCGGGACAGCCCTGGGGAATGAGCAGTTCTTC. It is translated as CASRAGTALGNEQFF. This sequence joins TRBV6-4 and TRBJ2-1; 7 bases line up with TRBD1. Per the germline V gene, CDR1 is MRHNA and CDR2 is SNTAGT. V lost 6 bases to trimming and J lost 7 bases; unmatched junction nucleotides: 12. The CDR3 consists of 15 residues.